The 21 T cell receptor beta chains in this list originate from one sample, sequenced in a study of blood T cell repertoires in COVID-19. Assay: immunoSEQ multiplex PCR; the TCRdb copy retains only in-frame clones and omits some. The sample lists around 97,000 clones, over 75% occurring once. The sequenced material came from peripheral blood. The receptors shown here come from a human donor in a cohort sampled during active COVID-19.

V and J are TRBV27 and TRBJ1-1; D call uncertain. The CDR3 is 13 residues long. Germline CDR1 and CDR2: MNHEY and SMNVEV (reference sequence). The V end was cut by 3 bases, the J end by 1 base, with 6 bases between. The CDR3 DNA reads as TGTGCCAGCAGTTTTAACAGGAACACTGAAGCTTTCTTT. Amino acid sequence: CASSFNRNTEAFF.

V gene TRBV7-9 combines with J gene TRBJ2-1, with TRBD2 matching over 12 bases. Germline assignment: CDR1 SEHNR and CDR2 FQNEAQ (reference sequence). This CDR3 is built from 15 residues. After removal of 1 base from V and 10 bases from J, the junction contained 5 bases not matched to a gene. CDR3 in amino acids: CASSLGLAGEGEQFF. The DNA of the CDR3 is TGTGCCAGCAGCTTAGGACTAGCGGGAGAAGGGGAGCAGTTCTTC.

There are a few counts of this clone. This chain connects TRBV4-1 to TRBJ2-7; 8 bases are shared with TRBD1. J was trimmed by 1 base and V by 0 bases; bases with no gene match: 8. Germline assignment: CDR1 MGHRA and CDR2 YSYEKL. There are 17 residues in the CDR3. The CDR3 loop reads CASSQDPSYRGSYEQYF. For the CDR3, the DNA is TGCGCCAGCAGCCAAGATCCGTCGTACAGGGGGTCCTACGAGCAGTACTTC.

The CDR3 loop reads CASSPSVNTEAFF. DNA for the CDR3: TGTGCCAGCAGCCCCTCAGTAAACACTGAAGCTTTCTTT. V gene TRBV3-1 (or the pseudogene TRBV3-2) combines with J gene TRBJ1-1; D remains unclear. This CDR3 contains 13 residues. V shed 4 bases and J shed 2 bases, with 8 bases lying between them. Per germline, CDR1 LGHDT and CDR2 YNNKEL (reference sequence).

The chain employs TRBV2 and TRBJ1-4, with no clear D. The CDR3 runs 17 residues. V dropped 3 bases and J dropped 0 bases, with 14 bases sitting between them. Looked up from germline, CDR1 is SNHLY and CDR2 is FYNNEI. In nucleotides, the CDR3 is TGTGCCAGCAGTGAGCCGCCGCTCGGGGCAACTAATGAAAAACTGTTTTTT. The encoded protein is CASSEPPLGATNEKLFF.

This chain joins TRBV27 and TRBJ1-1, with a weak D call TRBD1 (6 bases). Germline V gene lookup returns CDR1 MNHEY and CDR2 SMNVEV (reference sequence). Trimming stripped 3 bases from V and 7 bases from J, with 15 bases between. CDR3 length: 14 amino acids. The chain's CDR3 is CASSLGGLNGEAFF. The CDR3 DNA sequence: TGTGCCAGCAGTTTGGGGGGGCTGAATGGTGAAGCTTTCTTT.

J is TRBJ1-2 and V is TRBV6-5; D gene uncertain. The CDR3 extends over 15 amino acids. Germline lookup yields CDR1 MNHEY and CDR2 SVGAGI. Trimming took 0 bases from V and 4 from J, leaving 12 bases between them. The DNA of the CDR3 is TGTGCCAGCAGTTACTCTGGCAGTGGTGGCTATGGCTACACCTTC. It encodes CASSYSGSGGYGYTF.

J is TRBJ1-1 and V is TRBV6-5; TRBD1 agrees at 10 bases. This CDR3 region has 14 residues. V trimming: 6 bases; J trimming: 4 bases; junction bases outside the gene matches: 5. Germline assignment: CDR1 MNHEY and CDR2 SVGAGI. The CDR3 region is CASRRTGGSTEAFF. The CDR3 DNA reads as TGTGCCAGCAGACGGACAGGGGGAAGCACTGAAGCTTTCTTT.

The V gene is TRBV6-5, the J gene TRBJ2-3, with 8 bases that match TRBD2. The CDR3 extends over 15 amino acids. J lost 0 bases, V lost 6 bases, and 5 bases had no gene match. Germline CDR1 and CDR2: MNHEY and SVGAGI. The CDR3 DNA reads TGTGCCAGCAGCACTAGCGGTCCTAGCACAGATACGCAGTATTTT. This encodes CASSTSGPSTDTQYF.

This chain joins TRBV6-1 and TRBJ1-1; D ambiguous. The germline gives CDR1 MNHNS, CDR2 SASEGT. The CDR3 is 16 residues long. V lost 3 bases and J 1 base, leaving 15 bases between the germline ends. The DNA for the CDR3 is TGTGCCAGCAGTGATGTGGAGGGCATCAAGAACACTGAAGCTTTCTTT. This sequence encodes CASSDVEGIKNTEAFF.

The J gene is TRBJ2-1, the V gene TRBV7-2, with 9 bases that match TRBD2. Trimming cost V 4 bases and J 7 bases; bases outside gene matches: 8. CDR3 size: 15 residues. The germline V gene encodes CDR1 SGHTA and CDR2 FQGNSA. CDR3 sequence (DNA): TGTGCCAGCAGCTCCATAGCGGGGGCCTGGAATGAGCAGTTCTTC. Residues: CASSSIAGAWNEQFF.

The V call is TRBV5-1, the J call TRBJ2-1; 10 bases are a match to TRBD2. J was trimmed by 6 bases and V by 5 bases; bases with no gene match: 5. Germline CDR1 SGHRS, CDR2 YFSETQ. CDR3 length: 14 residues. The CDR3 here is CASRDLAGVNEQFF. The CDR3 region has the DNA TGCGCCAGCAGGGATCTAGCGGGAGTCAATGAGCAGTTCTTC.

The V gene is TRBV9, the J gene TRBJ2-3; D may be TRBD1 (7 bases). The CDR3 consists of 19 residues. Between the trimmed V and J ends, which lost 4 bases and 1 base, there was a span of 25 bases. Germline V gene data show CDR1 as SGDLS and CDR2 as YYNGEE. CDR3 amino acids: CASSPRGRGSSGGTDTQYF. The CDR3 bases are TGTGCCAGCAGCCCCCGGGGCAGGGGGAGTTCGGGAGGCACAGATACGCAGTATTTT.

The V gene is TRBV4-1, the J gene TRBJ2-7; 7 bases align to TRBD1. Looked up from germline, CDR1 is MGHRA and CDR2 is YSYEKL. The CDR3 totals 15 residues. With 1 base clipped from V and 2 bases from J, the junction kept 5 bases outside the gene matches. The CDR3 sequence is CASSQAQGMTYEQYF. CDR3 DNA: TGCGCCAGCAGCCAAGCACAGGGGATGACCTACGAGCAGTACTTC.

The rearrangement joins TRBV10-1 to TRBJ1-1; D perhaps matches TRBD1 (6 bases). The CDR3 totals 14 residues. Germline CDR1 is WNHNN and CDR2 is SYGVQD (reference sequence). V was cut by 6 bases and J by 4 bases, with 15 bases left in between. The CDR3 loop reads CASSPTRGTTEAFF. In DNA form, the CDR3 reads TGCGCCAGCAGCCCAACCAGGGGAACCACTGAAGCTTTCTTT.

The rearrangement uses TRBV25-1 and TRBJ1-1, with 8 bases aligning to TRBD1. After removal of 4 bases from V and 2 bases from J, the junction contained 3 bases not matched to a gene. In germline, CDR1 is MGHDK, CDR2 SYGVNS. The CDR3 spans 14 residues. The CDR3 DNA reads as TGTGCCAGCAGTGTGACAGGGGTCAACACTGAAGCTTTCTTT. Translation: CASSVTGVNTEAFF.

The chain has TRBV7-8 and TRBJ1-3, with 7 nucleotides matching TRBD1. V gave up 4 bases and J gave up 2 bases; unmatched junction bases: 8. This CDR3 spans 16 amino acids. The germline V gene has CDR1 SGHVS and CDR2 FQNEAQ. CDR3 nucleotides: TGTGCCAGCAGCTCCGGGACAGCTTTAACTGGAAACACCATATATTTT. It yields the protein CASSSGTALTGNTIYF.

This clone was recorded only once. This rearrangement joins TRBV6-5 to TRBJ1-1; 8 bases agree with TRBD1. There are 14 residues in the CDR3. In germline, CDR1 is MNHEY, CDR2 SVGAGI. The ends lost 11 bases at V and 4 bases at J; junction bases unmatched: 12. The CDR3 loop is CACQWGTGATEAFF. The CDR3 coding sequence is TGTGCCTGTCAGTGGGGGACAGGAGCCACTGAAGCTTTCTTT.

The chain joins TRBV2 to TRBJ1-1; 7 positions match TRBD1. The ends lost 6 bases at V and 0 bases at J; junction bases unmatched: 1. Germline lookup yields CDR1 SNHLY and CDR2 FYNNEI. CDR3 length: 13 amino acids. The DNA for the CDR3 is TGTGCCAGCAGGGGACAGCTGAACACTGAAGCTTTCTTT. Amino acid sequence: CASRGQLNTEAFF. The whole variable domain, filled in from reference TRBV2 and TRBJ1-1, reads EPEVTQTPSHQVTQMGQEVILRCVPISNHLYFYWYRQILGQKVEFLVSFYNNEISEKSEIFDDQFSVERPDGSNFTLKIRSTKLEDSAMYFCASRGQLNTEAFFGQGTRLTVV.

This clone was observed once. The CDR3, as DNA: TGTGCCGGCTCAGGGGGGAGTAATTCACCCCTCCACTTT. This codes for CAGSGGSNSPLHF. This chain connects TRBV6-5 to TRBJ1-6, with 7 bases fitting TRBD1. Germline CDR1 is MNHEY and CDR2 is SVGAGI. Trimming at V came to 11 bases and at J to 6 bases, leaving 7 bases not matched to a gene. The CDR3 spans 13 residues.

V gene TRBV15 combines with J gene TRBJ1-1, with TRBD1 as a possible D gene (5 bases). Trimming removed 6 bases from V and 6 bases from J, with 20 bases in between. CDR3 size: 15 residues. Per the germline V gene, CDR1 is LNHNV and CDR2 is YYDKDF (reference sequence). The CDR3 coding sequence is TGTGCCACCAGAGGGGCGGGCAGGGACTGGTCTGAAGCTTTCTTT. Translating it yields CATRGAGRDWSEAFF.